This T cell receptor beta chain was recovered during a study of response to subunit inactivated influenza vaccine. Each CDR3 protein is one row after TCRdb ran MiXCR on the RT-PCR reads. Of over 800,000 distinct CDR3 sequences listed, around 20% were seen once; the top ten hold roughly 10%. This clonotype was seen a handful of times. V lost 1 base to trimming and J lost 2 bases, with 14 bases between them. CDR1 KGHDR and CDR2 SFDVKD come from the germline V gene. The CDR3 contains 16 residues. This rearrangement joins TRBV24-1 to TRBJ2-7, with D possibly TRBD2 on 5 matching bases. This clonotype originated in a man over 45 who received an inactivated influenza vaccine. The sample here was PBMCs from blood, taken roughly 5 days after vaccination. The CDR3 DNA reads TGTGCCACCAGTGATTTCGAGAGACGGAGGACCTACGAGCAGTACTTC. Translation gives CATSDFERRRTYEQYF.